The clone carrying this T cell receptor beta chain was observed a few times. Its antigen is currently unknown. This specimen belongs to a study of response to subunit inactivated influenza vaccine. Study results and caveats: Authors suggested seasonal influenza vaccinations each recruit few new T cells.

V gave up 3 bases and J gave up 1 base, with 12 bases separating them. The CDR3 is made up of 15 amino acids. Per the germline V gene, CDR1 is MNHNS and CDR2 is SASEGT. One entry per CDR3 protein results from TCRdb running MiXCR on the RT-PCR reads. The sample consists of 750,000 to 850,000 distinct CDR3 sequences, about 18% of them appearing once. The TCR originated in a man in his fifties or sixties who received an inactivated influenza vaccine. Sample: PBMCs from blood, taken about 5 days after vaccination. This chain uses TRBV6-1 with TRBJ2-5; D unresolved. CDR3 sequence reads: CASSDFRVFQETQYF. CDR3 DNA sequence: TGTGCCAGCAGTGATTTTCGGGTTTTCCAAGAGACCCAGTACTTC.